The entry that follows covers one T cell receptor beta chain sequence. Its antigen is as yet unknown. The sample originates from a study of cytomegalovirus exposure and HLA in healthy donors. Study-level points and caveats: Being indistinguishable, some V segments were excluded, TRBV6-2 and TRBV6-3 among them.

Germline CDR1 and CDR2: SGHTA and FQGNSA. This CDR3 spans 15 amino acids. Between the trimmed V and J ends, which lost 2 bases and 1 base, there was a span of 11 bases. The PCR had 60 Vbeta and 13 Jbeta primers. Profiled with immunoSEQ multiplex PCR; TCRdb holds only in-frame clones, not every one. The sample lists about 100,000 clones; approximately 72% were seen once. The receptor was isolated from a male donor in good health and CMV-seropositive. What was sequenced was PBMCs. The chain carries TRBV7-2 and TRBJ1-1, with D tentatively TRBD1 (5 bases). The CDR3 reads CASSLRARGNTEAFF. In nucleotides, the CDR3 is TGTGCCAGCAGCTTAAGGGCAAGGGGGAACACTGAAGCTTTCTTT.